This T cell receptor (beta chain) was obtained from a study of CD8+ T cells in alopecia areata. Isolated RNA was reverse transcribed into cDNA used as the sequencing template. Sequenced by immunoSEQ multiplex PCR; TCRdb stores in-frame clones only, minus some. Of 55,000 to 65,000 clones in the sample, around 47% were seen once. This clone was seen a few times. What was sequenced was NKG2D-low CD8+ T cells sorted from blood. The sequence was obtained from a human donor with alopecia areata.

The CDR3 is CSAVVRVDGYTF. As DNA, the CDR3 is TGCAGCGCCGTGGTCAGGGTCGATGGCTACACCTTC. The V gene is TRBV29-1, the J gene TRBJ1-2; D is perhaps TRBD1 (5 bases). The CDR3 length is 12 residues. The V and J ends lost 7 bases and 6 bases respectively, with 15 bases between them. Germline V gene data show CDR1 as SQVTM and CDR2 as ANQGSEA.